These T cell receptor beta chains were read from a single sample in a study of shared T cell receptors in the human thymus. Assay used: immunoSEQ multiplex PCR; TCRdb lists only in-frame clones, some missing. This table holds about 610,000 clones, roughly 90% found once. The same data also went into a second study, on human thymus T cells.

The sequenced sample consisted of thymocytes. The source of these receptors is a boy under two years old with a congenital heart defect. Each CDR3 is given with its conserved first and last residue. Fields, in order: D gene, clone size, V gene, J gene, CDR3 protein, CDR3 DNA. The D gene is left open where the match is weak. Where a row states a size, it is once, few, many or the class of an expanded clone; other rows omit it.

>.|.|TRBV28|TRBJ1-5
CASSFPPPGVGGNQPQHF
TGTGCCAGCAGTTTCCCCCCCCCAGGGGTTGGTGGCAATCAGCCCCAGCATTTT
>.|.|TRBV7-2|TRBJ2-1
CASSFPEGRGSYNEQFF
TGTGCCAGCAGCTTCCCCGAGGGGCGGGGCTCCTACAATGAGCAGTTCTTC
>.|once|TRBV9|TRBJ1-6
CASSVDERDNSPLHF
TGTGCCAGCAGCGTAGATGAACGGGATAATTCACCCCTCCACTTT
>TRBD2|.|TRBV4-1|TRBJ2-7
CASSQEPLAGVSEQYF
TGCGCCAGCAGCCAAGAACCGCTAGCGGGAGTCTCCGAGCAGTACTTC
>TRBD2|once|TRBV18|TRBJ2-1
CASSPETSGRSSYNEQFF
TGTGCCAGCTCACCGGAGACTAGCGGAAGGAGCTCCTACAATGAGCAGTTCTTC
>.|.|TRBV4-3|TRBJ2-7
CASSQVSQGGEQYF
TGCGCCAGCAGCCAAGTGTCCCAGGGGGGCGAGCAGTACTTC
>.|.|TRBV5-6|TRBJ1-2
CASSSLIGELGYTF
TGTGCCAGCAGCTCCCTTATAGGGGAACTCGGCTACACCTTC
>.|.|TRBV25-1|TRBJ1-1
CASSELEREIEAFF
TGTGCCAGCAGTGAATTGGAGAGGGAAATTGAAGCTTTCTTT
>TRBD1|.|TRBV11-2|TRBJ2-7
CASSLNRDRGGEQYF
TGTGCCAGCAGCTTAAACCGGGACAGGGGTGGCGAGCAGTACTTC
>.|.|TRBV27|TRBJ2-7
CASSLGAGRTYEQYF
TGTGCCAGCAGTTTAGGGGCAGGGAGGACCTACGAGCAGTACTTC
>TRBD2|.|TRBV5-5|TRBJ2-4
CASSPGLAGGEAKNIQYF
TGTGCCAGCAGCCCGGGACTAGCGGGAGGGGAGGCCAAAAACATTCAGTACTTC
>.|.|TRBV11-3|TRBJ2-3
CASSPSPADTQYF
TGTGCCAGCAGCCCTTCCCCCGCAGATACGCAGTATTTT
>TRBD2|.|TRBV27|TRBJ2-3
CASSLSSRGLAASTDTQYF
TGTGCCAGCAGTTTATCGAGTAGGGGACTAGCGGCTAGCACAGATACGCAGTATTTT
>TRBD2|.|TRBV6-6|TRBJ2-5
CASSPATSGRAQTQYF
TGTGCCAGCAGCCCCGCAACTAGCGGGAGGGCCCAGACCCAGTACTTC
>.|once|TRBV21-1|TRBJ1-5
CASSGPDYSNQPQHF
TGTGCCAGCTCTGGACCTGACTATAGCAATCAGCCCCAGCATTTT
>TRBD2|.|TRBV27|TRBJ2-2
CASSPSTSGRASDTGELFF
TGTGCCAGCAGTCCTTCGACTAGCGGGAGGGCCTCTGACACCGGGGAGCTGTTTTTT
>TRBD1|few|TRBV7-8|TRBJ2-7
CASSPGDRGPYEQYF
TGTGCCAGCAGCCCCGGGGACAGGGGCCCCTACGAGCAGTACTTC
>.|.|TRBV30|TRBJ1-2
CAWSVRESGYTF
TGTGCCTGGAGTGTACGCGAATCCGGCTACACCTTC
>TRBD2|.|TRBV7-9|TRBJ2-7
CASSFGPSGNPYEQYF
TGTGCCAGCAGCTTCGGCCCTAGCGGAAATCCCTACGAGCAGTACTTC
>TRBD1|.|TRBV10-1|TRBJ2-1
CASSAGTGVSSSYNEQFF
TGCGCCAGCAGCGCCGGGACAGGGGTTTCGAGCTCCTACAATGAGCAGTTCTTC
>.|.|TRBV10-3|TRBJ1-4
CAISVRVPNEKLFF
TGTGCCATCAGTGTCAGGGTGCCTAATGAAAAACTGTTTTTT
>.|.|TRBV2|TRBJ1-3
CASSGGRTYSGNTIYF
TGTGCCAGCAGTGGAGGCAGAACCTACTCTGGAAACACCATATATTTT
>TRBD2|.|TRBV7-9|TRBJ2-5
CASSLGQRGWGETQYF
TGTGCCAGCAGCTTAGGTCAGCGGGGATGGGGAGAGACCCAGTACTTC
>TRBD2|few|TRBV7-9|TRBJ2-2
CASSPLATSLTGELFF
TGTGCCAGCAGCCCCCTGGCGACTAGCCTTACCGGGGAGCTGTTTTTT
>TRBD2|.|TRBV30|TRBJ2-7
CAWKGVSIAGGVYEQYF
TGTGCCTGGAAGGGGGTAAGCATCGCGGGAGGGGTATACGAGCAGTACTTC
>TRBD2|.|TRBV2|TRBJ2-3
CASSEVRGGVADTQYF
TGTGCCAGCAGTGAAGTTCGGGGGGGGGTGGCAGATACGCAGTATTTT
>.|.|TRBV7-9|TRBJ2-5
CASSLVLVRQETQYF
TGTGCCAGCAGCTTAGTACTAGTCCGCCAAGAGACCCAGTACTTC
>TRBD2|.|TRBV4-3|TRBJ2-6
CASSQPVIAGASSGANVLTF
TGCGCCAGCAGCCAACCCGTAATAGCGGGTGCCTCCTCTGGGGCCAACGTCCTGACTTTC
>.|.|TRBV7-9|TRBJ1-2
CASSLANLRGYGYTF
TGTGCCAGCAGCTTAGCGAACCTCAGGGGCTATGGCTACACCTTC
>.|.|TRBV4-1|TRBJ2-1
CASSQGTRDEQFF
TGCGCCAGCAGCCAAGGGACACGGGATGAGCAGTTCTTC
>.|.|TRBV18|TRBJ1-1
CASSRTGQGEAFF
TGTGCCAGCTCACGAACCGGGCAGGGAGAAGCTTTCTTT
>TRBD2|.|TRBV25-1|TRBJ2-3
CASSAPLSSGEDTQYF
TGTGCCAGCAGTGCCCCCCTGTCTAGCGGGGAGGATACGCAGTATTTT
>TRBD2|.|TRBV25-1|TRBJ2-2
CASTDRLAGGSTTGELFF
TGTGCCAGCACCGATCGACTAGCGGGAGGTTCGACCACCGGGGAGCTGTTTTTT
>.|.|TRBV6-1|TRBJ2-5
CASKPGEETQYF
TGTGCCAGCAAGCCAGGGGAAGAGACCCAGTACTTC
>TRBD2|.|TRBV7-6|TRBJ2-7
CASSQRGTSGRGGREQYF
TGTGCCAGCAGCCAACGGGGGACTAGCGGGAGGGGGGGGAGGGAGCAGTACTTC
>.|.|TRBV18|TRBJ2-1
CASSPPRSGAGFPYNEQFF
TGTGCCAGCTCACCCCCCAGGAGCGGAGCGGGCTTCCCCTACAATGAGCAGTTCTTC
>TRBD2|.|TRBV4-2|TRBJ2-3
CASSQERRTSGTSTDTQYF
TGTGCCAGCAGCCAAGAGAGGCGGACTAGCGGAACTAGCACAGATACGCAGTATTTT
>.|.|TRBV5-4|TRBJ2-1
CASQRGNEQFF
TGTGCCAGCCAAAGGGGCAATGAGCAGTTCTTC
>.|.|TRBV30|TRBJ2-2
CAWSIRGSGELFF
TGTGCCTGGAGTATCAGGGGATCCGGGGAGCTGTTTTTT
>.|.|TRBV4-2|TRBJ1-1
CASSQTGCGMNTEAFF
TGTGCCAGCAGCCAAACGGGCTGCGGGATGAACACTGAAGCTTTCTTT
>.|.|TRBV13|TRBJ1-4
CASSPGGAGEKLFF
TGTGCCAGCAGCCCTGGGGGCGCCGGTGAAAAACTGTTTTTT
>.|.|TRBV6-5|TRBJ1-2
CASSYEGGFYGYTF
TGTGCCAGCAGTTACGAGGGAGGATTCTATGGCTACACCTTC
>TRBD2|once|TRBV27|TRBJ2-7
CASSFRRGSGSNEQYF
TGTGCCAGCAGTTTTCGGCGGGGTAGCGGGAGCAACGAGCAGTACTTC
>.|.|TRBV14|TRBJ2-1
CASSPGSGANEQFF
TGTGCCAGCAGCCCTGGTTCAGGGGCCAATGAGCAGTTCTTC
>TRBD2|.|TRBV2|TRBJ2-3
CASSASGDTQYF
TGTGCCAGCAGTGCTAGCGGAGATACGCAGTATTTT
>.|.|TRBV11-2|TRBJ2-7
CASSLFVGPYEQYF
TGTGCCAGCAGCTTATTCGTGGGGCCCTACGAGCAGTACTTC
>.|.|TRBV12-5|TRBJ1-2
CASGLGGWGYTF
TGTGCTAGTGGTTTGGGGGGCTGGGGCTACACCTTC
>.|.|TRBV30|TRBJ2-3
CAWSTPGLRTDTQYF
TGTGCCTGGAGTACGCCGGGACTCCGCACAGATACGCAGTATTTT
>TRBD2|.|TRBV4-2|TRBJ2-3
CASSQPEASGRTSTDTQYF
TGTGCCAGCAGCCAACCCGAGGCTAGCGGGAGGACGAGCACAGATACGCAGTATTTT
>TRBD2|.|TRBV7-9|TRBJ2-3
CASSLAASSGVDTQYF
TGTGCCAGCAGCCTAGCGGCTAGCTCGGGGGTAGATACGCAGTATTTT
>TRBD1|.|TRBV25-1|TRBJ1-4
CASRTGSVHEKLFF
TGTGCCAGCAGGACAGGGTCGGTTCATGAAAAACTGTTTTTT
>TRBD2|.|TRBV7-9|TRBJ2-3
CASSLASGRRTDTQYF
TGTGCCAGCAGCTTAGCTAGCGGGAGGCGCACAGATACGCAGTATTTT
>TRBD2|.|TRBV15|TRBJ2-5
CATSRKAGGEETQYF
TGTGCCACCAGCAGGAAAGCGGGGGGTGAGGAGACCCAGTACTTC
>.|.|TRBV19|TRBJ1-5
CASSIDWEVGNQPQHF
TGTGCCAGTAGTATAGACTGGGAGGTGGGCAATCAGCCCCAGCATTTT